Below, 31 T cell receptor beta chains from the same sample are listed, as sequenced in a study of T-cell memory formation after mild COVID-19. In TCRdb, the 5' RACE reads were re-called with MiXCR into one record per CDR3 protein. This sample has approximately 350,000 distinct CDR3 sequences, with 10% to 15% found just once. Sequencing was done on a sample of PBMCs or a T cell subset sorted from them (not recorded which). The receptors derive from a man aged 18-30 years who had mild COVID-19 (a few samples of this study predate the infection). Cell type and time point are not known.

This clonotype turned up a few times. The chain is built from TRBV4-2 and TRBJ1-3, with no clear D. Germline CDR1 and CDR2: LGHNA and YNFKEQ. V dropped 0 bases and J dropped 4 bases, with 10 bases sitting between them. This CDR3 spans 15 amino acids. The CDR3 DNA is TGTGCCAGCAGCCAAGATATGAGCGGGGGAAACACCATATATTTT. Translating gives CASSQDMSGGNTIYF.

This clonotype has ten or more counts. CDR3 nucleotides: TGTGCCAGCAGCACCAGGGGGGGCAGGGACATTCAGTACTTC. Translating it yields CASSTRGGRDIQYF. The chain is built from TRBV2 and TRBJ2-4; D is tentatively TRBD1 or TRBD2 (7 bases each). The CDR3 has 14 amino acids. V lost 6 bases and J 8 bases, leaving 17 bases between the germline ends. Germline V gene sequence: CDR1 SNHLY, CDR2 FYNNEI.

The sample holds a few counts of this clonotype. This chain's CDR3 is CASSFILSSGELFF. The CDR3, as DNA: TGTGCCAGCAGTTTTATATTATCGTCCGGGGAGCTGTTTTTT. The chain combines TRBV6-5 with TRBJ2-2; no firm D call. This CDR3 region has 14 residues. Germline values: CDR1 MNHEY, CDR2 SVGAGI. The V end lost 4 bases, the J end lost 6 bases, and 12 bases lay between the germline ends.

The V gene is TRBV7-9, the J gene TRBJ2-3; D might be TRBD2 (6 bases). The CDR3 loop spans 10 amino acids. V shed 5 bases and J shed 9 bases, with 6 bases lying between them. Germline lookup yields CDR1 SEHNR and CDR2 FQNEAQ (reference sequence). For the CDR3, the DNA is TGTGCCAGCAGCGGGGGGACGCAGTATTTT. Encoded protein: CASSGGTQYF.

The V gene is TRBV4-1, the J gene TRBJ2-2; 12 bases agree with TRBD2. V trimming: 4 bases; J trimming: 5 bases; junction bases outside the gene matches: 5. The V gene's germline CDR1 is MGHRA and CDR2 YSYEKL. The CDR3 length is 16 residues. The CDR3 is CASSLRTSGVTGELFF. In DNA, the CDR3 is TGCGCCAGCAGCCTCCGGACTAGCGGGGTAACCGGGGAGCTGTTTTTT.

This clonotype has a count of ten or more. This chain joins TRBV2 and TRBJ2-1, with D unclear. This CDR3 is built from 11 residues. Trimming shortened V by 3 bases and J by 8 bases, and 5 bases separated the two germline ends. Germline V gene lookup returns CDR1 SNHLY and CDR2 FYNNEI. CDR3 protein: CASSEWDEQFF. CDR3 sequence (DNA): TGTGCCAGCAGTGAGTGGGATGAGCAGTTCTTC.

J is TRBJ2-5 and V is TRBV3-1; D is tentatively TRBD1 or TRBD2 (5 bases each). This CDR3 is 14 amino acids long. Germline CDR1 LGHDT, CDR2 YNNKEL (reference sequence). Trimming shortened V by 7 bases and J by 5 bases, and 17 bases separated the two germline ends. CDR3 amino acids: CASIAPGPRETQYF. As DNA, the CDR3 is TGTGCCAGCATCGCACCGGGACCCCGCGAGACCCAGTACTTC.

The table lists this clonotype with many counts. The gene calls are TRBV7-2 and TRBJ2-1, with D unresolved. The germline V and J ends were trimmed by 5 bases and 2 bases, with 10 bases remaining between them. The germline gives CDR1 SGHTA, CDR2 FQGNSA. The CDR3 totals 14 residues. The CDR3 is CASSTRSTYNEQFF. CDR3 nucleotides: TGTGCCAGCAGCACTCGATCAACCTACAATGAGCAGTTCTTC.

The CDR3 protein is CASSFQAGGLHYEQFF. CDR3 nucleotide sequence: TGTGCCAGCAGTTTTCAAGCGGGGGGGCTTCATTATGAGCAGTTCTTC. This chain connects TRBV7-2 to TRBJ2-1, with 10 bases aligning to TRBD2. The germline gives CDR1 SGHTA, CDR2 FQGNSA. The ends lost 6 bases at V and 8 bases at J; junction bases unmatched: 13. The CDR3 spans 16 residues.

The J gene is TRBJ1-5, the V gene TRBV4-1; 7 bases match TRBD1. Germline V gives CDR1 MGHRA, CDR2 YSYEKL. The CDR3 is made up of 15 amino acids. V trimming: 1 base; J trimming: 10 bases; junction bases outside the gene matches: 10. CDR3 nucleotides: TGCGCCAGCAGCCAAGCCTCGACAGGGATCAATCCCCAGCATTTT. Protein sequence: CASSQASTGINPQHF.

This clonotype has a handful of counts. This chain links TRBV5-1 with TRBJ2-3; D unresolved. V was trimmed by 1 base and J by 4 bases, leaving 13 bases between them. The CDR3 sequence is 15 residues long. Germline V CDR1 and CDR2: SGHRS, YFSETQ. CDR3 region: CASSLYPSSPDTQYF. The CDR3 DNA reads TGCGCCAGCAGCTTGTACCCCAGCAGTCCAGATACGCAGTATTTT.

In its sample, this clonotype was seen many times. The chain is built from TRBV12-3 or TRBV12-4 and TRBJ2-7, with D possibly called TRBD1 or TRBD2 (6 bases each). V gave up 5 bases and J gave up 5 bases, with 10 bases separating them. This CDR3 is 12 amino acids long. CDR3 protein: CASSRRGDEQYF. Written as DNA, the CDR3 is TGTGCCAGCAGTCGAAGGGGGGACGAGCAGTACTTC.

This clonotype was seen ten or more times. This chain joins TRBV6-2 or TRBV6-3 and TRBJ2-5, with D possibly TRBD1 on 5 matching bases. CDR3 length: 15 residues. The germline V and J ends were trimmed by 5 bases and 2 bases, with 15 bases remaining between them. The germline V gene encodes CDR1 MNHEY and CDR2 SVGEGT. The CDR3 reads CASSDLRQMQETQYF. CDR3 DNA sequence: TGTGCCAGCAGTGACCTCAGACAGATGCAAGAGACCCAGTACTTC.

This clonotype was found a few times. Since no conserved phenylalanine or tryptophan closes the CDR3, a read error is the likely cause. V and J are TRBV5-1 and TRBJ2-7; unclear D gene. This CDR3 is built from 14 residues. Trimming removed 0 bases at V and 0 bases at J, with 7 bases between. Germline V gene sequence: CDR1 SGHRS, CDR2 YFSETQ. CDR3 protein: CASSLGSASYEQYS. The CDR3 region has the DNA TGCGCCAGCAGCTTGGGATCTGCCTCCTACGAGCAGTACTCC.

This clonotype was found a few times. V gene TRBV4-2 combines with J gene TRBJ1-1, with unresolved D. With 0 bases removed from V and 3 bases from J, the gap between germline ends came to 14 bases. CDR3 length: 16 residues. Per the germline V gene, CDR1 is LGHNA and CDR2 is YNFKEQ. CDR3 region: CASSQEAPAKDTEAFF. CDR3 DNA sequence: TGTGCCAGCAGCCAAGAGGCGCCGGCGAAGGACACTGAAGCTTTCTTT.

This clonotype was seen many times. This CDR3 reads CASSPPGSQETQYF. CDR3 bases: TGTGCCAGCTCACCCCCGGGCAGCCAAGAGACCCAGTACTTC. The rearrangement uses TRBV18 and TRBJ2-5; D not resolved. V was trimmed by 3 bases and J by 1 base, leaving 9 bases between them. This CDR3 contains 14 residues. The germline gives CDR1 KGHSH, CDR2 LQKENI.

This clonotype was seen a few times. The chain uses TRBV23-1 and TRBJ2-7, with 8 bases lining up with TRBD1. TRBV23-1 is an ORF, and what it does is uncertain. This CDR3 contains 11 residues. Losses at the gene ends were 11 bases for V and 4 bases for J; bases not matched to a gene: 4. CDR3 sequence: CAGHRGYEQYF. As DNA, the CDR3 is TGCGCCGGCCACAGGGGGTACGAGCAGTACTTC.

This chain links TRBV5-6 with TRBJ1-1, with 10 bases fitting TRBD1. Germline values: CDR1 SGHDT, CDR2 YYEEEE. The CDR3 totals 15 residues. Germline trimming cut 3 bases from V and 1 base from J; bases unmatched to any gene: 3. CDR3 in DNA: TGTGCCAGCAGCTGGGACAGGGGTGCGAACACTGAAGCTTTCTTT. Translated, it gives CASSWDRGANTEAFF.

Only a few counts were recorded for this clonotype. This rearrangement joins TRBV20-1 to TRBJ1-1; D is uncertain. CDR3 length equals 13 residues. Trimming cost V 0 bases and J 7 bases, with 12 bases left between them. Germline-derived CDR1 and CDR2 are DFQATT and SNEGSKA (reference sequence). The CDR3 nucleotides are TGCAGTGCTAGAGAGACGGGGAAGGGTGAAGCTTTCTTT. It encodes CSARETGKGEAFF.

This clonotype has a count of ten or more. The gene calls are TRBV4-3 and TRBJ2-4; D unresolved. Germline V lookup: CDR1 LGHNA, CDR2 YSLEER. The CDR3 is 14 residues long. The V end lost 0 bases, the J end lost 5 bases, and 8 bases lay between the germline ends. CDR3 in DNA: TGCGCCAGCAGCCAAGATTTAGCTGAAAACATTCAGTACTTC. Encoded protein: CASSQDLAENIQYF.

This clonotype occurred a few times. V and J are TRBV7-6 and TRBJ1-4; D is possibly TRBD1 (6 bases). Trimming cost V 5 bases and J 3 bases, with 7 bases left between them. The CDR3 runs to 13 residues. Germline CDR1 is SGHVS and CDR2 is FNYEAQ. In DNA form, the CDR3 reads TGTGCCAGCAGCCCAGGGGCTAATGAAAAACTGTTTTTT. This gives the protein CASSPGANEKLFF.

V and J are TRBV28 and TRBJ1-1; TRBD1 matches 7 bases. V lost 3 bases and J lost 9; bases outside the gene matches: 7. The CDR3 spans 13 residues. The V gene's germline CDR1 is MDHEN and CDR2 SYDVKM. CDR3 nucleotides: TGTGCCAGCAGTTTGGGTCTACAGGGGAAAGCTTTCTTT. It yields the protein CASSLGLQGKAFF.

The CDR3: CASSESVQETQYF. CDR3 sequence (DNA): TGTGCCAGCAGTGAATCAGTTCAAGAGACCCAGTACTTC. The chain has TRBV2 and TRBJ2-5; D is ambiguous. The V gene lost 2 bases and the J gene lost 2 bases, with 6 bases spanning the gap. Germline loops: CDR1 SNHLY, CDR2 FYNNEI. This CDR3 has 13 residues.

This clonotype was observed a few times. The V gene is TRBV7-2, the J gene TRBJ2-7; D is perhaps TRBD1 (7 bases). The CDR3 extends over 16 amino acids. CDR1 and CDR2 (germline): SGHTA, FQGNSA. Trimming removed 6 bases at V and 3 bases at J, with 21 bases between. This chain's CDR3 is CASSPGAGQRFYEQYF. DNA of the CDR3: TGTGCCAGCAGTCCAGGGGCGGGACAGAGATTCTACGAGCAGTACTTC.

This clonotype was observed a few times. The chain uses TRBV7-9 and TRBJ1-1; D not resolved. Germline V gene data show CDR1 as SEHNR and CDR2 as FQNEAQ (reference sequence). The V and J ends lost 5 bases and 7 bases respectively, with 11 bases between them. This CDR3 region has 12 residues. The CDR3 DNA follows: TGTGCCAGCAGCCAAGGAGGGTTTGAAGCTTTCTTT. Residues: CASSQGGFEAFF.

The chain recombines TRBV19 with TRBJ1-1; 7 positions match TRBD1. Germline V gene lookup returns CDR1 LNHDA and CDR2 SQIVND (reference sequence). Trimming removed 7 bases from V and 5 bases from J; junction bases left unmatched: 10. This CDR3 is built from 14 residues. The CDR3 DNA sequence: TGTGCCAGTAAAACGACAGGCAGGGGGACTGAAGCTTTCTTT. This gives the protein CASKTTGRGTEAFF.

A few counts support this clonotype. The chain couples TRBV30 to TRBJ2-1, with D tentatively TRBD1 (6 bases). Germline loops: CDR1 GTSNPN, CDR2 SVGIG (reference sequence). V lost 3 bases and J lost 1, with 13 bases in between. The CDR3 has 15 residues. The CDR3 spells CAWRTSGDSYNEQFF. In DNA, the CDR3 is TGTGCCTGGAGGACATCAGGGGATTCCTACAATGAGCAGTTCTTC.

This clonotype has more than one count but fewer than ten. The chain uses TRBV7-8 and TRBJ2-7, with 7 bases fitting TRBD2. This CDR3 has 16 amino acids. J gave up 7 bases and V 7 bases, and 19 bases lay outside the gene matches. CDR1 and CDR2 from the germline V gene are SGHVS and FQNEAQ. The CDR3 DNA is TGTGCCAGCACCCGACACGGGCTAGCGGAATCGAGGGAGCAGTACGTC. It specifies CASTRHGLAESREQYV.

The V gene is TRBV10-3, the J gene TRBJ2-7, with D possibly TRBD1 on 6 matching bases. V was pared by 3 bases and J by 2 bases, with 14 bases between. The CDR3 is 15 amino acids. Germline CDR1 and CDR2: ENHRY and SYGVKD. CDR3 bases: TGTGCCATCAGTGACTCGACAGGCAACCCCTACGAGCAGTACTTC. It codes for CAISDSTGNPYEQYF.

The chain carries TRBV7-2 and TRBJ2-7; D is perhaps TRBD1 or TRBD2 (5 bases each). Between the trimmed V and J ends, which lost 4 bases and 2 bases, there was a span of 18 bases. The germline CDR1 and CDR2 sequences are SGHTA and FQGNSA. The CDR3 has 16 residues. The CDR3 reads CASSWRQSTGAYEQYF. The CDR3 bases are TGTGCCAGCAGCTGGAGACAGTCGACCGGGGCCTACGAGCAGTACTTC.

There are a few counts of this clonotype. CDR3 nucleotide sequence: TGTGCCAGCAGCTTAGGCCCAGAGGGACGCGAGCAGTACTTC. Its translation: CASSLGPEGREQYF. The chain combines TRBV7-6 with TRBJ2-7, with D tentatively TRBD1 or TRBD2 (5 bases each). Germline loops: CDR1 SGHVS, CDR2 FNYEAQ. The V and J ends lost 1 base and 6 bases respectively, with 13 bases between them. The CDR3 covers 14 residues.